These T cell receptor beta chains were read from a single sample in a study of cytomegalovirus exposure and HLA in healthy donors. Sequenced by immunoSEQ multiplex PCR; TCRdb stores in-frame clones only, minus some. Of around 160,000 clones in the sample, roughly four fifths are singletons; the top ten hold 3.5% to 5%. Sequenced sample: PBMCs. All receptors come from a man over 45 in good health and CMV-seropositive. The CDR3 runs from the conserved cysteine through the conserved F or W. Each record gives: clone size, J gene, D gene, V gene, CDR3 DNA, CDR3 protein. D genes are given only for firm matches. Some rows have no size entry. The others give once, few or many, or a class for an expanded clone.

few	TRBJ2-7	NA	TRBV28	TGTGCCAGCAGTCCCGGGACACCACTCTACGAGCAGTACTTC	CASSPGTPLYEQYF
NA	TRBJ2-2	TRBD2	TRBV10-3	TGTGCCTCGGTCAGCGGGGGGGACGCGAACACCGGGGAGCTGTTTTTT	CASVSGGDANTGELFF
NA	TRBJ1-6	NA	TRBV5-6	TGTGCCAGCAGCCCGACAGGCCATTATTCACCCCTCCACTTT	CASSPTGHYSPLHF
NA	TRBJ2-7	NA	TRBV4-3	TGCGCCAGCAGCCAAGCGGGACTTGGGGAGCAGTACTTC	CASSQAGLGEQYF
NA	TRBJ1-2	NA	TRBV6-1	TGTGCCAGCAGTTGGCCGGCGGATGGCTACACCTTC	CASSWPADGYTF
NA	TRBJ2-2	TRBD2	TRBV2	TGTGCCAGCAGTTCTAGCGGGAGTATTACCGGGGAGCTGTTTTTT	CASSSSGSITGELFF
NA	TRBJ2-5	TRBD2	TRBV2	TGTGCCAGCAGGCGGACTAGCCGGGAGACCCAGTACTTC	CASRRTSRETQYF
NA	TRBJ2-1	NA	TRBV5-1	TGCGCCAGCGCTGCGAACAGGTCCCCCTACAATGAGCAGTTCTTC	CASAANRSPYNEQFF
NA	TRBJ1-4	NA	TRBV29-1	TGCAGCGTTGGGCAGGGTGCAACTAATGAAAAACTGTTTTTT	CSVGQGATNEKLFF
NA	TRBJ2-5	NA	TRBV15	TGTGCCACCAGCAGAGATGGGATAAGGGGTGAGACCCAGTACTTC	CATSRDGIRGETQYF
NA	TRBJ1-1	TRBD1	TRBV9	TGTGCCAGCAGCGAACAGGGGGGGGTTGGGAACACTGAAGCTTTCTTT	CASSEQGGVGNTEAFF
NA	TRBJ2-5	NA	TRBV14	TGTGCCAGCTCAAGGGACTTTAGCGTTGAGACCCAGTACTTC	CASSRDFSVETQYF
NA	TRBJ1-5	NA	TRBV6-6	TGTGCCAGCAGTTACTATGACAAGCATAGCAATCAGCCCCAGCATTTT	CASSYYDKHSNQPQHF
few	TRBJ1-5	NA	TRBV5-1	TGCGCCAGCAGCTCGACAGGAGATCAGCCCCAGCATTTT	CASSSTGDQPQHF
NA	TRBJ2-2	NA	TRBV5-1	TGCGCCAGCAGCTTGGCGGCGGGGGCGATGAACACCGGGGAGCTGTTTTTT	CASSLAAGAMNTGELFF
NA	TRBJ1-5	NA	TRBV9	TGTGCCAGCAGCGTAAACGGTTTTAGCAATCAGCCCCAGCATTTT	CASSVNGFSNQPQHF
NA	TRBJ1-5	TRBD1	TRBV6-1	TGTGCCAGCAGTCAGCGACAGGGACAAAATCAGCCCCAGCATTTT	CASSQRQGQNQPQHF
once	TRBJ2-1	TRBD1	TRBV10-3	TGTGCCATCAGTGAACGAGGCAGGGGGAATAAAGGTGAGCAGTTCTTC	CAISERGRGNKGEQFF
NA	TRBJ1-5	NA	TRBV29-1	TGCAGCGTTGGGGGGGAGGGGATTCAGCCCCAGCATTTT	CSVGGEGIQPQHF
NA	TRBJ2-3	TRBD2	TRBV6-6	TGTGCCAGTCACCGGACTAGCGGCACAGATACGCAGTATTTT	CASHRTSGTDTQYF
NA	TRBJ2-3	TRBD2	TRBV7-3	TGTGCCAGCAGCTTGGGACTAGCGGGGACAGATACGCAGTATTTT	CASSLGLAGTDTQYF
few	TRBJ2-1	TRBD2	TRBV4-1	TGCGCCAGCAGCACGCCGGGGGGTTATTACAATGAGCAGTTCTTC	CASSTPGGYYNEQFF
NA	TRBJ2-5	TRBD2	TRBV6-6	TGTGCCAGCAGCTCGGGACTAGCGGGGGAGGAGACCCAGTACTTC	CASSSGLAGEETQYF
once	TRBJ2-2	TRBD2	TRBV11-3	TGTGCCAGCAGCTCCAAGCCCCCGTGGAGCGGGGGAAACACCGGGGAGCTGTTTTTT	CASSSKPPWSGGNTGELFF
NA	TRBJ1-2	TRBD1	TRBV28	TGTGCCAGCGAAGGGGGACCAGGGGGGAACGCCTATGGCTACACCTTC	CASEGGPGGNAYGYTF
NA	TRBJ2-3	NA	TRBV5-1	TGCGCCAGCAGCTTGGAAGCCAGGTCGACAGATACGCAGTATTTT	CASSLEARSTDTQYF
NA	TRBJ2-3	TRBD2	TRBV5-1	TGCGCCAGCAGCTTGGAGGCTAGCGGGAGGGTGGCAGATACGCAGTATTTT	CASSLEASGRVADTQYF
NA	TRBJ2-1	TRBD2	TRBV28	TGTGCCAGTGGGACTAGCGGGATCAATGAGCAGTTCTTC	CASGTSGINEQFF
NA	TRBJ2-1	TRBD2	TRBV30	TGTGCCTGGACCGAGGGCCTAGCGGACAATGAGCAGTTCTTC	CAWTEGLADNEQFF
NA	TRBJ2-1	NA	TRBV5-6	TGTGCCAGCAGGGGGACTTTCCTTGAGAATGAGCAGTTCTTC	CASRGTFLENEQFF
NA	TRBJ2-1	TRBD2	TRBV6-5	TGTGCCAGCAACCGAGGCGGGAGGGCCGATGAGCAGTTCTTC	CASNRGGRADEQFF
once	TRBJ2-5	TRBD2	TRBV4-1	TGCGCCAGCAGCCAGCTACTAGCGGGACTTCAAGAGACCCAGTACTTC	CASSQLLAGLQETQYF
NA	TRBJ2-7	TRBD1	TRBV28	TGTGCCAGCAGTTTATGGAGGACAGGGTCCTACGAGCAGTACTTC	CASSLWRTGSYEQYF
NA	TRBJ2-1	TRBD1	TRBV4-3	TGCGCCAGCAGCCAATTGGACAGGGTAAGCTACAATGAGCAGTTCTTC	CASSQLDRVSYNEQFF
NA	TRBJ2-1	TRBD1	TRBV9	TGTGCCAGCAGCGTAGGGACAGGGACCTACAATGAGCAGTTCTTC	CASSVGTGTYNEQFF
NA	TRBJ1-1	TRBD1	TRBV28	TGTGCCAGCAGCTCGACCTTCCGGGACAGGGGTTTCTCCCTCACTGATGAAGCTTTCTTT	CASSSTFRDRGFSLTDEAFF
NA	TRBJ1-1	TRBD1	TRBV10-3	TGTGCCATCACGACGGGACAGGGGGCGGGTACTGAAGCTTTCTTT	CAITTGQGAGTEAFF
NA	TRBJ2-7	TRBD2	TRBV9	TGTGCCAGCAGCTTCGGACTAGCGGGAAGGATAGGCGAGCAGTACTTC	CASSFGLAGRIGEQYF
NA	TRBJ2-7	NA	TRBV29-1	TGCAGCGTTGTGCGACGGGAAAGCTCCTACGAGCAGTACTTC	CSVVRRESSYEQYF
NA	TRBJ1-2	NA	TRBV10-3	TGTGCCACCAAAGACAGGTTCTATGGCTACACCTTC	CATKDRFYGYTF
few	TRBJ2-5	TRBD1	TRBV7-2	TGTGCCAGCAGCGTCCAGGGGACAGGGCAAGAGACCCAGTACTTC	CASSVQGTGQETQYF
NA	TRBJ2-3	TRBD2	TRBV7-3	TGTGCCAGCAGCTTAGTTCGAGCGGGGGGACGAGGCACAGATACGCAGTATTTT	CASSLVRAGGRGTDTQYF
NA	TRBJ2-1	NA	TRBV4-1	TGCGCCAGCAGCCAAGGGGGCTATGAGCAGTTCTTC	CASSQGGYEQFF
NA	TRBJ2-1	TRBD2	TRBV5-1	TGCGCCAGCAGCTTGGTGACTAGCGGGAAGGGTGAGCAGTTCTTC	CASSLVTSGKGEQFF
NA	TRBJ2-5	NA	TRBV7-7	TGTGCCAGCAGCTTAGACGGTAGCCAAGAGACCCAGTACTTC	CASSLDGSQETQYF
NA	TRBJ2-1	TRBD2	TRBV4-2	TGTGCCAGCAACTCGGGACTAGCGGGGGCCTACAATGAGCAGTTCTTC	CASNSGLAGAYNEQFF
NA	TRBJ1-3	TRBD1	TRBV5-1	TGCGCCAGCAGCAGGGACTGGACAGGGGCTGGAAACACCATATATTTT	CASSRDWTGAGNTIYF
NA	TRBJ2-5	TRBD2	TRBV30	TGTGCCTGGACTCGGACTAGCATTCAAGAGACCCAGTACTTC	CAWTRTSIQETQYF